Listed below are T cell receptor beta chains from one sample, sequenced in a study of blood T cell repertoires in COVID-19. Sequencing was performed with immunoSEQ multiplex PCR; in TCRdb, only in-frame clones are kept and a portion is missing. Here the sample spans around 100,000 clones, approximately 90% being singletons. Sequencing input: peripheral blood. The receptors were sampled from a man between 45 and 60 years old with active COVID-19. The CDR3 runs from the conserved cysteine through the conserved F or W. The order of the fields is J gene, D gene, V gene, CDR3 length, clone size, CDR3 DNA, CDR3 protein. The D gene is left open where the match is weak. A row's size may be missing; if present it is once, few, many or a size class.

TRBJ1-2 TRBD1 TRBV3-1/TRBV3-2 13 NA TGTGCCAGCAGTCTACAGGGGGATAGTGGCTACACCTTC CASSLQGDSGYTF
TRBJ1-5 NA TRBV7-9 14 NA TGTGCCAGCAGCTTGTCAGTCGCTAATCAGCCCCAGCATTTT CASSLSVANQPQHF
TRBJ1-3 TRBD1 TRBV4-1 16 NA TGCGCCAGCAGCCAGTCACGACAGGGGGCCGGAAACACCATATATTTT CASSQSRQGAGNTIYF
TRBJ1-2 NA TRBV29-1 13 NA TGCAGCGTTCCCCGCCCTACTGACTATGGCTACACCTTC CSVPRPTDYGYTF
TRBJ2-1 TRBD2 TRBV5-1 16 few TGCGCCAGCAGCTTGGGAGGGACTAGCGGGGGTAATGAGCAGTTCTTC CASSLGGTSGGNEQFF
TRBJ1-3 NA TRBV7-9 14 NA TGTGCCAGCAGCTTTATGACTTCGGGAAACACCATATATTTT CASSFMTSGNTIYF
TRBJ1-3 TRBD1 TRBV30 13 NA TGTGCCTCGACAGGGGGCTCTGGAAACACCATATATTTT CASTGGSGNTIYF
TRBJ1-1 NA TRBV4-1 14 NA TGCGCCAGCAGCCAAGATTCCAGTAACACTGAAGCTTTCTTT CASSQDSSNTEAFF
TRBJ2-5 TRBD2 TRBV19 18 NA TGTGCCAGTAGCCCCTCGGGACTAGCGGGAGGGATAGGGGAGACCCAGTACTTC CASSPSGLAGGIGETQYF
TRBJ1-2 NA TRBV19 14 NA TGTGCCAGTAGTATAACCGCGGGGGACTATGGCTACACCTTC CASSITAGDYGYTF
TRBJ1-1 TRBD1 TRBV3-1/TRBV3-2 16 once TGTGCCAGCAGCCAAGGAATCAACAGGGGAAACACTGAAGCTTTCTTT CASSQGINRGNTEAFF
TRBJ1-1 NA TRBV11-2 17 NA TGTGCCAGCAGCTTATTGTCCAGGCCTATTGGAAACACTGAAGCTTTCTTT CASSLLSRPIGNTEAFF
TRBJ1-1 TRBD1 TRBV19 17 NA TGTGCCAGTATATCGGGGGACAGACTTTATATGAACACTGAAGCTTTCTTT CASISGDRLYMNTEAFF
TRBJ1-1 TRBD1 TRBV13 13 NA TGTGCCAGCAGCTCGAGACAGGGGCGAGAAGCTTTCTTT CASSSRQGREAFF
TRBJ1-2 NA TRBV5-1 14 NA TGCGCCAGCAGCTTAGGGCAGGGCCGCTATGGCTACACCTTC CASSLGQGRYGYTF
TRBJ1-5 NA TRBV5-6 14 NA TGTGCCAGCAGCTTCCAGGGTTGGGATCAGCCCCAGCATTTT CASSFQGWDQPQHF
TRBJ2-3 NA TRBV7-2 13 NA TGTGCCAGCAGCTCTAGCATAACAGATACGCAGTATTTT CASSSSITDTQYF
TRBJ2-5 TRBD1 TRBV2 14 once TGTGCCAGCAGTCTCCACGGGACAGGGTTGGGCCAGTACTTC CASSLHGTGLGQYF
TRBJ2-7 NA TRBV27 14 once TGTGCCAGCAGTTTATTCAGGGAGGCCTACGAGCAGTACTTC CASSLFREAYEQYF
TRBJ2-2 NA TRBV24-1 14 NA TGTGCCACCAGTGCCGGGGGGCACACCGGGGAGCTGTTTTTT CATSAGGHTGELFF
TRBJ1-5 TRBD1 TRBV6-1 14 NA TGTGCCAGCAGTGAAGACAGGGGAGTCCAGCCCCAGCATTTT CASSEDRGVQPQHF
TRBJ1-4 NA TRBV11-2 13 NA TGTGCCAGCAGCCCAGGACTTAATGAAAAACTGTTTTTT CASSPGLNEKLFF
TRBJ1-2 NA TRBV9 12 once TGTGCCAGCAGTGGAGGGCACTATGGCTACACCTTC CASSGGHYGYTF
TRBJ1-5 NA TRBV19 16 NA TGTGCCAGTACCAATGGAAGAGGCTATAGCAATCAGCCCCAGCATTTT CASTNGRGYSNQPQHF
TRBJ1-4 NA TRBV5-1 16 NA TGCGCCAGCAGCTTGGATCCCGGTGTGGCTAATGAAAAACTGTTTTTT CASSLDPGVANEKLFF
TRBJ2-3 TRBD2 TRBV10-1 16 once TGCGCCACCTCCTCCGGGACTAGCTTCTACACAGATACGCAGTATTTT CATSSGTSFYTDTQYF